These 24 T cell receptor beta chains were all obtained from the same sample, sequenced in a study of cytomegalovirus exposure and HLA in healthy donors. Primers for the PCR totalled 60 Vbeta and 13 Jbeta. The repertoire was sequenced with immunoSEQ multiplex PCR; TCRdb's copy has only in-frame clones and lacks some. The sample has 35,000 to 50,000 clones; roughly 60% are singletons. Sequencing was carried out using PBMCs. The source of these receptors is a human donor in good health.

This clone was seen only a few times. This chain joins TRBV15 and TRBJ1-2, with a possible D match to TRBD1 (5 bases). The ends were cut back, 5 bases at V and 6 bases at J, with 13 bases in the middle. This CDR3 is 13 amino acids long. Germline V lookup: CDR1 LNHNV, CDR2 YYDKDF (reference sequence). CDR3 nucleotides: TGTGCCACCAGCCGACAGTATGGCGATGGCTACACCTTC. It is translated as CATSRQYGDGYTF.

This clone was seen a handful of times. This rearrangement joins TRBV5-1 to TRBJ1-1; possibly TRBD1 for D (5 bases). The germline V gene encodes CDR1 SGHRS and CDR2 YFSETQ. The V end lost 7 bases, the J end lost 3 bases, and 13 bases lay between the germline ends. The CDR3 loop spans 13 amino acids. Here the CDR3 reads CASASGGYTEAFF. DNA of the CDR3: TGCGCCAGCGCCTCCGGGGGATACACTGAAGCTTTCTTT.

The DNA for the CDR3 is TGTGCCAGCAGTGGAACAGGACGCATTCAGTACTTC. Protein product: CASSGTGRIQYF. This chain links TRBV6-5 with TRBJ2-4; D might be TRBD1 (5 bases). Between the trimmed V and J ends, which lost 5 bases and 9 bases, there was a span of 11 bases. Per germline, CDR1 MNHEY and CDR2 SVGAGI. The CDR3 contains 12 residues.

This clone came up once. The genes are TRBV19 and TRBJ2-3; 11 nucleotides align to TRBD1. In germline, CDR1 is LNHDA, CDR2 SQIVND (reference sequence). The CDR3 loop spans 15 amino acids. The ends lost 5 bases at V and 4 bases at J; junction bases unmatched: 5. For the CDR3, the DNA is TGTGCCAGTAGTTGGACAGGGGGCAAGGCAGATACGCAGTATTTT. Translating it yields CASSWTGGKADTQYF.

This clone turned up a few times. This CDR3 is CASSFRVGQGTSPLHF. CDR3 DNA: TGTGCCAGCAGCTTTAGGGTAGGACAGGGCACTTCACCCCTCCACTTT. This chain uses TRBV7-9 with TRBJ1-6; 8 positions match TRBD1. With V trimmed by 3 bases and J by 9 bases, 10 bases remained unmatched. The CDR3 extends over 16 amino acids. The germline gives CDR1 SEHNR, CDR2 FQNEAQ (reference sequence).

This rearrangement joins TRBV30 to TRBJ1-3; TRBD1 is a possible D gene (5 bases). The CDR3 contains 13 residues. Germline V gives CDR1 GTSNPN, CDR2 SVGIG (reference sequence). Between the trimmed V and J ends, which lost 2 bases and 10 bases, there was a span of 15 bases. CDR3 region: CAWSRGTPSTIYF. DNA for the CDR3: TGTGCCTGGAGTAGGGGAACACCCAGTACCATATATTTT.

The CDR3 coding sequence is TGCGCCAGCAGCTCCTACAGGGATAGATACAATGAGCAGTTCTTC. Its protein is CASSSYRDRYNEQFF. V usage is TRBV5-1 and J usage is TRBJ2-1, with D perhaps TRBD1 (6 bases). Germline-derived CDR1 and CDR2 are SGHRS and YFSETQ. Trimming removed 3 bases at V and 4 bases at J, with 14 bases between. The CDR3 sequence is 15 residues long. Supplemented by reference TRBV5-1 and TRBJ2-1, the full variable domain reads KAGVTQTPRYLIKTRGQQVTLSCSPISGHRSVSWYQQTPGQGLQFLFEYFSETQRNKGNFPGRFSGRQFSNSRSEMNVSTLELGDSALYLCASSSYRDRYNEQFFGPGTRLTVL.

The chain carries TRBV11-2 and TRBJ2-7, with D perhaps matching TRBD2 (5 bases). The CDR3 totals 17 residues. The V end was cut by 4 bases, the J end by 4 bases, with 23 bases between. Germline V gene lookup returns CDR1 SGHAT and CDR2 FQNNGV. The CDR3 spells CASSSAGGIGGSYEQYF. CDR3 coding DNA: TGTGCCAGCAGCTCCGCCGGCGGCATCGGAGGATCTTACGAGCAGTACTTC. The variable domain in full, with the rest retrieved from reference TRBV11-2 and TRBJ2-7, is EAGVAQSPRYKIIEKRQSVAFWCNPISGHATLYWYQQILGQGPKLLIQFQNNGVVDDSQLPKDRFSAERLKGVDSTLKIQPAKLEDSAVYLCASSSAGGIGGSYEQYFGPGTRLTVT.

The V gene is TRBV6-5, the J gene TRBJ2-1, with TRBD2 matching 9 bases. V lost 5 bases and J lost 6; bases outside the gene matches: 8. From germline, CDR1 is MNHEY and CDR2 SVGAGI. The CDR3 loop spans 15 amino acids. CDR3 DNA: TGTGCCAGCAGTCGGCCGGGACTAGCTCTCAATGAGCAGTTCTTC. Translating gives CASSRPGLALNEQFF.

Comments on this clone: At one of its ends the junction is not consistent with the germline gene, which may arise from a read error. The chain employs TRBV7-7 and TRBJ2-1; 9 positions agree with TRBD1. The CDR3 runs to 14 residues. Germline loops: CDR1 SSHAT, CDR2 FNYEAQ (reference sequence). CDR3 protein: CASSLNTGGSEQFF. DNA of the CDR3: TGTGCTAGCAGCTTAAACACAGGGGGCAGCGAGCAGTTCTTC. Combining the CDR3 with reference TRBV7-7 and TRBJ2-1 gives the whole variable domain GAGVSQSPRYKVTKRGQDVTLRCDPISSHATLYWYQQALGQGPEFLTYFNYEAQPDKSGLPSDRFSAERPEGSISTLTIQRTEQRDSAMYRCASSLNTGGSEQFFGPGTRLTVL.

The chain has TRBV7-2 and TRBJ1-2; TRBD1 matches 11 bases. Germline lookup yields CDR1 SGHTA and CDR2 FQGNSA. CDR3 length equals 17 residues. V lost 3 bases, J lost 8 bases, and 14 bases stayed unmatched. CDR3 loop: CASSFDPGTGGALGYTF. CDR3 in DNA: TGTGCCAGCAGCTTCGACCCCGGGACAGGGGGGGCCTTGGGCTACACCTTC.

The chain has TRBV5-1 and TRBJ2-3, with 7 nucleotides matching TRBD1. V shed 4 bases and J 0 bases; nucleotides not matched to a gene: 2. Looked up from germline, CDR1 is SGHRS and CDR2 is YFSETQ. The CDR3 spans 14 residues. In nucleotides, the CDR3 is TGCGCCAGCAGCCGGGACAGCAGCACAGATACGCAGTATTTT. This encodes CASSRDSSTDTQYF.

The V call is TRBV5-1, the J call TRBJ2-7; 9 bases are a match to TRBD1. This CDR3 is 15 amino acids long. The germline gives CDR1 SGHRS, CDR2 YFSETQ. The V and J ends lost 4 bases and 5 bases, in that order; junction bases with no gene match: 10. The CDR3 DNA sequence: TGCGCCAGCAGCACTTCCCGGGACAGGGCACACGAGCAGTACTTC. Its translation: CASSTSRDRAHEQYF. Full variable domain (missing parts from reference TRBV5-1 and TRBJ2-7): KAGVTQTPRYLIKTRGQQVTLSCSPISGHRSVSWYQQTPGQGLQFLFEYFSETQRNKGNFPGRFSGRQFSNSRSEMNVSTLELGDSALYLCASSTSRDRAHEQYFGPGTRLTVT.

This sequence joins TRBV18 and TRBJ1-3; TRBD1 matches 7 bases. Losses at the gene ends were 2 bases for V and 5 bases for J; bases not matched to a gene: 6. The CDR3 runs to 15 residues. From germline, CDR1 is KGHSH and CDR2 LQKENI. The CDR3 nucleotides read TGTGCCAGCTCACCAGACCTGGGACAGCGAAACACCATATATTTT. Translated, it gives CASSPDLGQRNTIYF.

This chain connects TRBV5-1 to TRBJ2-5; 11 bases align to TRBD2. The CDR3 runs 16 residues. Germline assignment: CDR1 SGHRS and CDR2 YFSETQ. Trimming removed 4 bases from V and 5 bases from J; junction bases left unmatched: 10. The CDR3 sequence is CASSTSSGGPFETQYF. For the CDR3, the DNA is TGCGCCAGCAGCACGTCTAGCGGGGGGCCTTTCGAGACCCAGTACTTC.

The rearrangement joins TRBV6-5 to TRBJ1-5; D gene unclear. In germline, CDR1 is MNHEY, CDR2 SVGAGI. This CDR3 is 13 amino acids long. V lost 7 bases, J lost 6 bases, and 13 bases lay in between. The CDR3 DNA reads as TGTGCCAGCACCCCCCCGGGTGGTCAGCCCCAGCATTTT. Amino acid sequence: CASTPPGGQPQHF.

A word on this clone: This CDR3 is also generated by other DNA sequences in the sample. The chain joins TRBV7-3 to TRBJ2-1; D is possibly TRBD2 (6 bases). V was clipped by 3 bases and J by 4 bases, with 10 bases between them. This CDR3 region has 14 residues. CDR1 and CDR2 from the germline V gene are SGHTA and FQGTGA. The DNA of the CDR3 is TGTGCCAGCAGCTTCGGGACTGCATACAATGAGCAGTTCTTC. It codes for CASSFGTAYNEQFF.

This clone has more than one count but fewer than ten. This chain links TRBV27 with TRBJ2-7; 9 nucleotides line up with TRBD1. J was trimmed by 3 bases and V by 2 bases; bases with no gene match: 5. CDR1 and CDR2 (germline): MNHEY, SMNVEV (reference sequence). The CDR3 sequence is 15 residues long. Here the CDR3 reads CASSLTRTGDYEQYF. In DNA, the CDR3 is TGTGCCAGCAGTTTAACCCGGACAGGGGACTACGAGCAGTACTTC.

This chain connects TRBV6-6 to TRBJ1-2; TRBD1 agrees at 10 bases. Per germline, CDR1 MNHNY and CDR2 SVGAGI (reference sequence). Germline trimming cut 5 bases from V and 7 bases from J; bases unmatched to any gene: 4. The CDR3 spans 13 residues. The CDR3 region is CASSRQGAIGYTF. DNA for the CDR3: TGTGCCAGCAGTCGACAGGGGGCGATTGGCTACACCTTC.

The DNA for the CDR3 is TGTGCCAGCAGCCAGGGACTTGGAATAGGCTACACCTTC. The encoded protein is CASSQGLGIGYTF. V is TRBV5-6 and J is TRBJ1-2, with D possibly TRBD1 on 5 matching bases. CDR1 is SGHDT and CDR2 is YYEEEE in the germline V gene. Trimming pared 4 bases from V and 8 bases from J, leaving 15 bases between. The CDR3 is 13 residues long.

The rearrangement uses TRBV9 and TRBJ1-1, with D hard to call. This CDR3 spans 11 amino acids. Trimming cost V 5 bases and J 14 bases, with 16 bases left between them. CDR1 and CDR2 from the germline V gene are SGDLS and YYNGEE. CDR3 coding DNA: TGTGCCAGCAGTGACTCCCAGTGGATCTTCTTT. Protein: CASSDSQWIFF.

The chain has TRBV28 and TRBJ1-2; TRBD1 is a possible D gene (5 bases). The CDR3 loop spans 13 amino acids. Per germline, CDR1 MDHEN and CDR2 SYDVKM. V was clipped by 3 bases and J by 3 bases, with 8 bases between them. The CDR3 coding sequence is TGTGCCAGCAGTTTCCAGGGCCACTATGGCTACACCTTC. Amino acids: CASSFQGHYGYTF.

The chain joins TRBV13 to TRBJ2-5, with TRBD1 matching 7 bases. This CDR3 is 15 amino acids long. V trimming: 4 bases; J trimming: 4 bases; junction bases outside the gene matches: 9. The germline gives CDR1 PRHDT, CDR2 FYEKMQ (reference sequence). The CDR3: CASSYRRQGGETQYF. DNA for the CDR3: TGTGCCAGCAGCTACCGAAGACAGGGTGGAGAGACCCAGTACTTC.

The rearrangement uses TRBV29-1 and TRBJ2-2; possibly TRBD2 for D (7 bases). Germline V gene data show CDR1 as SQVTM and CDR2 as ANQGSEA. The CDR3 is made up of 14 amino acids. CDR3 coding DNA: TGCGGGGGCCGGGGGGCATCTAACACCGGGGAGCTGTTTTTT. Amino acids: CGGRGASNTGELFF.